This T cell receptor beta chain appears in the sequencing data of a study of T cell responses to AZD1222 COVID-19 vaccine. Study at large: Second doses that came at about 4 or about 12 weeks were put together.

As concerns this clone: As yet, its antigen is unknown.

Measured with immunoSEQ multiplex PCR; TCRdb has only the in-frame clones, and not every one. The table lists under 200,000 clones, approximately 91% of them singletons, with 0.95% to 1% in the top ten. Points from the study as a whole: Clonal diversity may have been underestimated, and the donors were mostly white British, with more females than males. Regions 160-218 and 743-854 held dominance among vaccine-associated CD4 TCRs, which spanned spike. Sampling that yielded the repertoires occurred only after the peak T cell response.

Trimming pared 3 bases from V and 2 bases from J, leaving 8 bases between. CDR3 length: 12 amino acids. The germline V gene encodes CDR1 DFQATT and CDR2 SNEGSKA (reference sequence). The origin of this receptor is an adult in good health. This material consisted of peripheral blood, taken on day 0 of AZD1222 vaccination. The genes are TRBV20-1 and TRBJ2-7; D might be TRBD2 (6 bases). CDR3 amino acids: CSASGLPYEQYF. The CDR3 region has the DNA TGCAGTGCTAGTGGACTACCCTACGAGCAGTACTTC.